Below, 14 T cell receptor beta chains from the same sample are listed, as sequenced in a study of T cell responses to AZD1222 COVID-19 vaccine. Assay: immunoSEQ multiplex PCR; the TCRdb copy retains only in-frame clones and omits some. The table includes tens of thousands of clones, approximately 85% detected once. The specimen comprised peripheral blood, sampled 28 days after the second AZD1222 dose. All receptors come from an adult who received the AZD1222 COVID-19 vaccine.

The chain employs TRBV14 and TRBJ1-6; D not certain. V lost 1 base and J lost 14, with 6 bases in between. There are 11 residues in the CDR3. Looked up from germline, CDR1 is SGHDN and CDR2 is FVKESK. The CDR3 here is CASSQGVTLHF. The CDR3 nucleotides read TGTGCCAGCAGCCAAGGGGTAACCCTCCACTTT. Filled out from reference TRBV14 and TRBJ1-6, the complete variable domain reads EAGVTQFPSHSVIEKGQTVTLRCDPISGHDNLYWYRRVMGKEIKFLLHFVKESKQDESGMPNNRFLAERTGGTYSTLKVQPAELEDSGVYFCASSQGVTLHFGNGTRLTVT.

CDR3 coding DNA: TGTGCCAGCAGTTTCGGACAGGGGAATTCACCCCTCCACTTT. This codes for CASSFGQGNSPLHF. The chain has TRBV27 and TRBJ1-6; TRBD1 matches 9 bases. This CDR3 is 14 amino acids long. Germline loops: CDR1 MNHEY, CDR2 SMNVEV (reference sequence). The V segment lost 3 bases and the J segment 7 bases; nucleotides outside the gene matches: 1.

The CDR3 coding sequence is TGTGCCAGCTCACCGGACAGGGATCGTCAGCCCCAGCATTTT. Translated: CASSPDRDRQPQHF. The chain joins TRBV18 to TRBJ1-5; 8 bases match TRBD1. After removal of 3 bases from V and 6 bases from J, the junction contained 4 bases not matched to a gene. The CDR3 sequence is 14 residues long. The germline V gene has CDR1 KGHSH and CDR2 LQKENI. The complete variable domain, with remaining parts taken from reference TRBV18 and TRBJ1-5, reads NAGVMQNPRHLVRRRGQEARLRCSPMKGHSHVYWYRQLPEEGLKFMVYLQKENIIDESGMPKERFSAEFPKEGPSILRIQQVVRGDSAAYFCASSPDRDRQPQHFGDGTRLSIL.

The chain uses TRBV28 and TRBJ1-2; 8 positions agree with TRBD1. Germline CDR1 MDHEN, CDR2 SYDVKM. Trimming cost V 6 bases and J 6 bases; bases outside gene matches: 9. The CDR3 spans 14 residues. The CDR3 sequence: CASRPLGQGHGYTF. The CDR3 nucleotides are TGTGCCAGCAGGCCCCTCGGACAGGGTCATGGCTACACCTTC.

This rearrangement joins TRBV28 to TRBJ1-3; D is undetermined. Deletions cut 5 bases from V and 0 bases from J, with 26 bases between. The V gene's germline CDR1 is MDHEN and CDR2 SYDVKM. The CDR3 is made up of 20 amino acids. The CDR3 sequence is CASSPIRPVGSGISGNTIYF. CDR3 in DNA: TGTGCCAGCAGTCCGATTCGACCAGTCGGGTCGGGGATCTCTGGAAACACCATATATTTT.

The chain couples TRBV12-5 to TRBJ1-2; TRBD1 might be the D (5 bases). Germline loops: CDR1 LGHNT, CDR2 FRNRAP. V was shortened by 0 bases and J by 6 bases, with 8 bases between the two germline ends. The CDR3 totals 13 residues. The CDR3 DNA reads TGTGCTAGTGGTTTGGTACCGGGGGATGGCTACACCTTC. Amino acids: CASGLVPGDGYTF.

This chain uses TRBV18 with TRBJ1-2; possibly TRBD1 for D (5 bases). V was trimmed by 4 bases and J by 6 bases, leaving 15 bases between them. Germline assignment: CDR1 KGHSH and CDR2 LQKENI. This CDR3 is 14 amino acids long. This CDR3 is CASSQFRDTDGYTF. CDR3 DNA sequence: TGTGCCAGCTCACAATTCAGGGATACCGATGGCTACACCTTC.

This chain links TRBV7-9 with TRBJ1-1, with 9 bases that match TRBD1. Germline CDR1 SEHNR, CDR2 FQNEAQ (reference sequence). The CDR3 runs to 16 residues. The junction had 5 bases not matched to a gene; V was cut back by 3 bases and J by 0 bases. The CDR3 loop reads CASSLTGGVMNTEAFF. The CDR3 DNA is TGTGCCAGCAGCTTGACAGGGGGGGTCATGAACACTGAAGCTTTCTTT.

The chain couples TRBV28 to TRBJ2-7, with TRBD2 matching 11 bases. The CDR3 is 16 amino acids. Trimming at V came to 7 bases and at J to 3 bases, leaving 11 bases not matched to a gene. Germline V gives CDR1 MDHEN, CDR2 SYDVKM. The CDR3 here is CASTGDGLAGGYEQYF. As DNA, the CDR3 is TGTGCCAGCACGGGCGACGGGCTAGCGGGAGGCTACGAGCAGTACTTC.

A single count supports this clone. This chain connects TRBV7-8 to TRBJ2-2; D may match TRBD1 or TRBD2 (5 bases each). Looked up from germline, CDR1 is SGHVS and CDR2 is FQNEAQ. The CDR3 spans 15 residues. The V end lost 3 bases, the J end lost 5 bases, and 13 bases lay between the germline ends. The CDR3 coding sequence is TGTGCCAGCAGCTTGGGGACCTGGGGGACCGGGGAGCTGTTTTTT. This encodes CASSLGTWGTGELFF.

V and J are TRBV7-2 and TRBJ2-1, with 13 bases lining up with TRBD2. Trimming took 2 bases from V and 0 from J; bases not matched to a gene: 7. Germline V gene lookup returns CDR1 SGHTA and CDR2 FQGNSA. CDR3 length equals 19 residues. Written as DNA, the CDR3 is TGTGCCAGCAGCTTATCGGGACTAGCGGGGCCGAGCTCCTACAATGAGCAGTTCTTC. It yields the protein CASSLSGLAGPSSYNEQFF.

The genes are TRBV6-2 or TRBV6-3 and TRBJ1-2; D might be TRBD1 (5 bases). V was trimmed by 6 bases and J by 2 bases, leaving 22 bases between them. This CDR3 is 17 amino acids long. The germline V gene has CDR1 MNHEY and CDR2 SVGEGT. The CDR3 DNA reads as TGTGCCAGCAGCCGACCCCGGGACGTCGACTCCAACTATGGCTACACCTTC. It encodes CASSRPRDVDSNYGYTF.

The chain joins TRBV6-1 to TRBJ1-2, with 7 nucleotides matching TRBD1. The CDR3 has 15 amino acids. Germline CDR1 is MNHNS and CDR2 is SASEGT. V gave up 2 bases and J gave up 6 bases; unmatched junction bases: 9. The CDR3 region is CASSEKGGGGNGYTF. Written as DNA, the CDR3 is TGTGCCAGCAGTGAAAAAGGGGGAGGGGGCAATGGCTACACCTTC.

V gene TRBV6-4 combines with J gene TRBJ2-1; 9 bases are shared with TRBD2. Looked up from germline, CDR1 is MRHNA and CDR2 is SNTAGT. The CDR3 has 15 residues. The trim removed 4 bases at V and 3 bases at J, leaving 4 bases unmatched. CDR3 region: CASSVQAGGYNEQFF. CDR3 sequence (DNA): TGTGCCAGCAGTGTCCAAGCGGGGGGCTACAATGAGCAGTTCTTC.